A single sample gave rise to the 3 T cell receptor beta chains below, sequenced in a study of beta chain features in type 1 diabetes. Since all of the isolated RNA was reverse transcribed, expressed TCRB transcripts were what got sequenced. The assay was immunoSEQ multiplex PCR, and TCRdb's table has in-frame clones only and misses some. Among 150,000 to 200,000 clones listed, roughly 8% were seen once. Study observations and caveats: Moderate yet significant TCRB CDR3 shortening was seen in Type 1 diabetes patients in all four CD4+ subsets.

Antigens for these TCRs are unknown. Sequenced sample: central memory CD4+ T cells from blood. The receptor set was obtained from a woman younger than 35 with type 1 diabetes.

This chain uses TRBV28 with TRBJ2-5, with D perhaps matching TRBD2 (7 bases). From germline, CDR1 is MDHEN and CDR2 SYDVKM. V was trimmed by 4 bases and J by 4 bases, leaving 16 bases between them. The CDR3 has 15 residues. The CDR3: CASSSQMGGAETQYF. CDR3 nucleotide sequence: TGTGCCAGCAGTTCTCAGATGGGGGGGGCAGAGACCCAGTACTTC.

This clone appeared a few times. The J gene is TRBJ1-5, the V gene TRBV2; possibly TRBD1 for D (5 bases). The V gene's germline CDR1 is SNHLY and CDR2 FYNNEI. Trimming took 8 bases from V and 3 from J, leaving 14 bases between them. CDR3 size: 14 residues. In nucleotides, the CDR3 is TGTGCCAGCTCCTCTCGGGGGACCAATCAGCCCCAGCATTTT. It specifies CASSSRGTNQPQHF.

The chain recombines TRBV7-3 with TRBJ2-5; 10 nucleotides line up with TRBD2. J lost 5 bases, V lost 4 bases, and 13 bases had no gene match. Germline lookup yields CDR1 SGHTA and CDR2 FQGTGA. The CDR3 loop spans 17 amino acids. The CDR3 reads CASSSQAGGPLGETQYF. Here the CDR3 DNA reads TGTGCCAGCAGCTCCCAAGCGGGAGGGCCACTCGGCGAGACCCAGTACTTC. Full variable domain (outside the CDR3, taken from reference TRBV7-3 and TRBJ2-5): GAGVSQTPSNKVTEKGKYVELRCDPISGHTALYWYRQSLGQGPEFLIYFQGTGAADDSGLPNDRFFAVRPEGSVSTLKIQRTERGDSAVYLCASSSQAGGPLGETQYFGPGTRLLVL.